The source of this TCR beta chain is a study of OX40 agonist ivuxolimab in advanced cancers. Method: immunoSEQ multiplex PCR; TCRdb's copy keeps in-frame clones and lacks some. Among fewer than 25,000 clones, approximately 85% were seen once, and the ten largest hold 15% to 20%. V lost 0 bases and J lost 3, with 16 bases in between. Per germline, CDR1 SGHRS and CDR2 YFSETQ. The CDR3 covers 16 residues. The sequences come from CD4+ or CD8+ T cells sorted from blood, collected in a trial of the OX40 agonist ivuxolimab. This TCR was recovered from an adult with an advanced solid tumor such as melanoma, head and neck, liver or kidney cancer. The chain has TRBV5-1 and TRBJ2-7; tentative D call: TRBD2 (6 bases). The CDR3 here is CASSLEPGGAGYEQYF. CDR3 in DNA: TGCGCCAGCAGCTTGGAACCGGGCGGGGCCGGCTACGAGCAGTACTTC. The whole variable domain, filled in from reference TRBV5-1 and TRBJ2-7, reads KAGVTQTPRYLIKTRGQQVTLSCSPISGHRSVSWYQQTPGQGLQFLFEYFSETQRNKGNFPGRFSGRQFSNSRSEMNVSTLELGDSALYLCASSLEPGGAGYEQYFGPGTRLTVT.